This is a list of T cell receptor beta chains from one sample in a study of early T cells in non-severe SARS-CoV-2 infection. One entry per CDR3 protein results from TCRdb running MiXCR on the 5' RACE reads. Among 45,000 to 75,000 distinct CDR3 sequences, about 9.8% were seen once, and the ten largest hold roughly 15%. The source material was whole blood. These receptors all come from an adult who was a healthcare worker with PCR-confirmed SARS-CoV-2 infection or an uninfected control (not recorded which). CDR3s include the opening cysteine and the closing phenylalanine or tryptophan. D genes are given only for firm matches. Size is stated for part of the rows, as once, few or many counts, or as a class when the clone is expanded.

v_gene	d_gene	j_gene	abundance	CDR3nt	CDR3aa
TRBV28	NA	TRBJ1-6	many	TGTGCCAGCAGCCCGGGTGGGGGACGCACTAATTCACCCCTCCACTTT	CASSPGGGRTNSPLHF
TRBV3-1	NA	TRBJ1-2	few	TGTGCCAGCAGCCAGACCAGACAGCCAACTGGCTATGGCTACACCTTC	CASSQTRQPTGYGYTF
TRBV10-3	NA	TRBJ2-5	many	TGTGCCACTACAGATTACCTTACTCAAGAGACCCAGTACTTC	CATTDYLTQETQYF
TRBV5-6	NA	TRBJ2-3	few	TGTGCCAGCAGCTTACCCGGGACTAGCACAGATACGCAGTATTTT	CASSLPGTSTDTQYF
TRBV29-1	TRBD1	TRBJ1-1	many	TGCAGCGTCGCGGACAGGGCGGCGAGTATTGAAGCTTTCTTT	CSVADRAASIEAFF
TRBV28	NA	TRBJ1-2	many	TGTGCCAGCAGTTTACTGCAGGGGCTTGGCTACACCTTC	CASSLLQGLGYTF
TRBV7-9	NA	TRBJ1-2	NA	TGTGCCAGCAGCTTTGGGAGGGTCAGCGTCTATGGCTACACCTTC	CASSFGRVSVYGYTF
TRBV6-2/TRBV6-3	NA	TRBJ2-1	many	TGTGCCAGCAGCCTCCGACAGAATGAGCAGTTCTTC	CASSLRQNEQFF
TRBV2	TRBD1	TRBJ2-3	many	TGTGCCAGCAGCGAACAGGGGGTGGGCACAGATACGCAGTATTTT	CASSEQGVGTDTQYF
TRBV6-2/TRBV6-3	NA	TRBJ1-1	NA	TGTGCCAGCAGTTACAGAGCCTGGACTGAAGCTTTCTTT	CASSYRAWTEAFF
TRBV6-1	NA	TRBJ2-3	many	TGTGCCAGCAGTGGAAAAGAAACAGATACGCAGTATTTT	CASSGKETDTQYF
TRBV3-1	NA	TRBJ2-7	NA	TGTGCCAGCAGCCCCGGGACACCGCAGACCTACGAGCAGTACTTC	CASSPGTPQTYEQYF
TRBV12-5	TRBD1	TRBJ2-1	few	TGTGCTAGTGGTTTGGCCTTACAGACAGGGTTATCCTACAATGAGCAGTTCTTC	CASGLALQTGLSYNEQFF
TRBV6-5	TRBD2	TRBJ2-3	many	TGTGCCAGCAGTTACACCGGGACTAGCGGTTCAGATACGCAGTATTTT	CASSYTGTSGSDTQYF
TRBV7-2	TRBD2	TRBJ2-3	medium-sized	TGTGCCAGCAGCTTAGCGGGAGGGCCCCGGACAGATACGCAGTATTTT	CASSLAGGPRTDTQYF
TRBV27	TRBD1	TRBJ1-1	few	TGTGCCAGCAGTCATAACAGGGGCCGGCGTCTATCGAACACTGAAGCTTTCTTT	CASSHNRGRRLSNTEAFF
TRBV20-1	NA	TRBJ1-6	few	TGCAGTGCCAAGGAGGGACCAGGAGTGAATTCACCCCTCCACTTT	CSAKEGPGVNSPLHF
TRBV6-2/TRBV6-3	NA	TRBJ2-5	many	TGTGCCAGCCGCCCGGGACTTAGAGAGACCCAGTACTTC	CASRPGLRETQYF
TRBV4-1	TRBD1	TRBJ1-5	few	TGCGCCAGCAGCCAAGGGGAGACAGGGGGATCCCAGCATTTT	CASSQGETGGSQHF
TRBV27	NA	TRBJ1-1	many	TGTGCCAGCAGTTTATCGCGAGGCGGAACTGAAGCTTTCTTT	CASSLSRGGTEAFF
TRBV7-2	TRBD2	TRBJ2-1	few	TGTGCCAGCAGCCCCGGACTAGCGGGAGGGTTGCACAATGAGCAGTTCTTC	CASSPGLAGGLHNEQFF
TRBV29-1	NA	TRBJ2-7	few	TGCAGCGCTGGGGGCGGCGGGCAGAGCTCCTACGAGCAGTACTTC	CSAGGGGQSSYEQYF